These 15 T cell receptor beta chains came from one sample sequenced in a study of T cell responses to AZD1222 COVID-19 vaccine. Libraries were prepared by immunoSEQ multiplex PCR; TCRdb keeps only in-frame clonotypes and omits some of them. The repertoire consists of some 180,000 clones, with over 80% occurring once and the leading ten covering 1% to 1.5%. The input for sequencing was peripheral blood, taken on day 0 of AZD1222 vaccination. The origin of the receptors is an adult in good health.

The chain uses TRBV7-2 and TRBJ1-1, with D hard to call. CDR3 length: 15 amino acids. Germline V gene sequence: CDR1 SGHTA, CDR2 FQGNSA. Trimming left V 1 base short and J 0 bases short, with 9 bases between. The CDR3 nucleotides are TGTGCCAGCAGCTTAGTGGGGAACATGAACACTGAAGCTTTCTTT. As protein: CASSLVGNMNTEAFF.

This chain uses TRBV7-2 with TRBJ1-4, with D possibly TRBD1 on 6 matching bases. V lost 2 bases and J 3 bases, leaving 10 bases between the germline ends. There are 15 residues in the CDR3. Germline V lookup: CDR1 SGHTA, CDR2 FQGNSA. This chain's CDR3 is CASSLRTVANEKLFF. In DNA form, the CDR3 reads TGTGCCAGCAGCTTACGGACAGTAGCTAATGAAAAACTGTTTTTT.

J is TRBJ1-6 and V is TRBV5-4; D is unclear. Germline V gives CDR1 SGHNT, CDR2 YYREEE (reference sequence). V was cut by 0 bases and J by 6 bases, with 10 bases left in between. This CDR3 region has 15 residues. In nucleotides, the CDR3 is TGTGCCAGCAGCTTGGTCACAGTTTCTAATTCACCCCTCCACTTT. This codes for CASSLVTVSNSPLHF.

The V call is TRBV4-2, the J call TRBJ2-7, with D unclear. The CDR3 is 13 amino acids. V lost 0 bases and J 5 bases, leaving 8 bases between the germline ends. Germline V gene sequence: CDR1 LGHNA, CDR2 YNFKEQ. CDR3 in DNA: TGTGCCAGCAGCCAAGAACCAGGAAACGAGCAGTACTTC. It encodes CASSQEPGNEQYF.

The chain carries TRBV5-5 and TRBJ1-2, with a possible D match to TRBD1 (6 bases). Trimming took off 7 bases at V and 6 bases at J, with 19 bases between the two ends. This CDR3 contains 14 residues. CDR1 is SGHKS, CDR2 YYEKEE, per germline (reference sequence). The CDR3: CASRASGVFDGYTF. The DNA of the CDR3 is TGTGCCAGCCGTGCATCAGGGGTTTTCGATGGCTACACCTTC. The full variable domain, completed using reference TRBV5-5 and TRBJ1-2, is DAGVTQSPTHLIKTRGQQVTLRCSPISGHKSVSWYQQVLGQGPQFIFQYYEKEERGRGNFPDRFSARQFPNYSSELNVNALLLGDSALYLCASRASGVFDGYTFGSGTRLTVV.

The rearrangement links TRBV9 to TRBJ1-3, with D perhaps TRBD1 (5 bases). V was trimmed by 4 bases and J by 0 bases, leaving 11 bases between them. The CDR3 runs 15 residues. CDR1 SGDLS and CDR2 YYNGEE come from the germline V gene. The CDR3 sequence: CASSQDTSSGNTIYF. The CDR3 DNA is TGTGCCAGCAGCCAGGACACGAGCTCTGGAAACACCATATATTTT.

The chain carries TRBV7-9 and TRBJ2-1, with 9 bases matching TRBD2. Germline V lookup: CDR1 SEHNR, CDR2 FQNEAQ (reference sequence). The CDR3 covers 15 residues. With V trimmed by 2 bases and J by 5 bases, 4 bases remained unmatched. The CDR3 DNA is TGTGCCAGCAGCTTAAGTTTAGCGGGGGACAATGAGCAGTTCTTC. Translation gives CASSLSLAGDNEQFF.

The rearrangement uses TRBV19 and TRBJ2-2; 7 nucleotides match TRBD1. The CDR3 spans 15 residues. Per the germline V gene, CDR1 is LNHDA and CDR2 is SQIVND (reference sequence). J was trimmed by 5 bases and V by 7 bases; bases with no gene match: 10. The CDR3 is CASIRTGGKTGELFF. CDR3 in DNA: TGTGCCAGTATCCGGACAGGTGGCAAAACCGGGGAGCTGTTTTTT.

The CDR3 DNA reads as TGTGCCAGTAGTGCTACAGGGTGGTCTAATGAAAAACTGTTTTTT. Residues: CASSATGWSNEKLFF. This sequence joins TRBV19 and TRBJ1-4; D is perhaps TRBD1 (6 bases). Trimming took off 5 bases at V and 3 bases at J, with 13 bases between the two ends. Germline CDR1 and CDR2: LNHDA and SQIVND (reference sequence). The CDR3 covers 15 residues.

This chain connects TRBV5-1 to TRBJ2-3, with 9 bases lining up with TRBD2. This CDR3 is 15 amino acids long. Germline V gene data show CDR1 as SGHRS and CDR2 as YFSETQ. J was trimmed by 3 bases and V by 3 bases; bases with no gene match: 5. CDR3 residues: CASSYSGGRTDTQYF. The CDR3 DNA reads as TGCGCCAGCAGCTATAGCGGGGGTAGGACAGATACGCAGTATTTT.

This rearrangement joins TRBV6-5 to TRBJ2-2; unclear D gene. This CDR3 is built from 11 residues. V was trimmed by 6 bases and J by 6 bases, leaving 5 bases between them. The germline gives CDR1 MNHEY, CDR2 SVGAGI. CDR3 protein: CASRGPGELFF. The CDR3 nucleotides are TGTGCCAGCAGGGGCCCCGGGGAGCTGTTTTTT.

CDR3 region: CASSVRGHQPQHF. The CDR3 region has the DNA TGTGCCAGCAGCGTGAGGGGACATCAGCCCCAGCATTTT. The chain uses TRBV7-9 and TRBJ1-5, with D tentatively TRBD1 (5 bases). V was pared by 5 bases and J by 5 bases, with 10 bases between. The CDR3 runs to 13 residues. Germline CDR1 reads SEHNR; CDR2 reads FQNEAQ (reference sequence). Variable domain in full (rest from reference TRBV7-9 and TRBJ1-5): DTGVSQNPRHKITKRGQNVTFRCDPISEHNRLYWYRQTLGQGPEFLTYFQNEAQLEKSRLLSDRFSAERPKGSFSTLEIQRTEQGDSAMYLCASSVRGHQPQHFGDGTRLSIL.

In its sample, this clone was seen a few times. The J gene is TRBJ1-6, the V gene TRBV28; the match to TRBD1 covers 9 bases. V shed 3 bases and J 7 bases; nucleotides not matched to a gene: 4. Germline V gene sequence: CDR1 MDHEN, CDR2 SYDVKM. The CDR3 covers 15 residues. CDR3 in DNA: TGTGCCAGCAGTTTGGGGGGGACAGGGAATTCACCCCTCCACTTT. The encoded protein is CASSLGGTGNSPLHF. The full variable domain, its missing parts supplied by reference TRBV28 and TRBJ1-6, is DVKVTQSSRYLVKRTGEKVFLECVQDMDHENMFWYRQDPGLGLRLIYFSYDVKMKEKGDIPEGYSVSREKKERFSLILESASTNQTSMYLCASSLGGTGNSPLHFGNGTRLTVT.

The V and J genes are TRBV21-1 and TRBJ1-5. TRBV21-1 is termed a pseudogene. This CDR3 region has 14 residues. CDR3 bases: TGTGCCACCCCTACCATTGGGAGCAATCAGCCCCAGCATTTT. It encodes CATPTIGSNQPQHF.

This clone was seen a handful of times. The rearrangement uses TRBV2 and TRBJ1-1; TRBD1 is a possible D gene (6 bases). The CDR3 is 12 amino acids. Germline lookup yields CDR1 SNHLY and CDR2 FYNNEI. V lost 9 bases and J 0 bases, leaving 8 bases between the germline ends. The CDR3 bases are TGTGCCAGGTCAGGGGTGAACACTGAAGCTTTCTTT. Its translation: CARSGVNTEAFF.